This record looks at one T cell receptor (beta chain) sequence and its context. V lost 0 bases to trimming and J lost 3 bases; unmatched junction nucleotides: 2. There are 15 residues in the CDR3. In germline, CDR1 is SGHRS, CDR2 YFSETQ. This entry is derived from a study of CD8 T cells in Susac syndrome. RNA amounts of 0.5 to 1 ug underwent reverse transcription with random hexamers. Via MiXCR, TCRdb re-called the immunoSEQ multiplex PCR reads, giving one row per CDR3 protein. The sample has about 83,000 distinct CDR3 sequences; over 90% are singletons. Negative isolation was used for CD8+ and CD4+ T cells, and FACS enrichment was applied to TEMRA cells.

The clonotype was recovered from a human donor with Susac syndrome. The V gene is TRBV5-1, the J gene TRBJ2-7, with 11 positions matching TRBD1. Specimen: CD8+ T cells from PBMCs. The chain's CDR3 is CASSLEGTGGYEQYF. The CDR3 nucleotides are TGCGCCAGCAGCTTGGAGGGGACAGGGGGCTACGAGCAGTACTTC. Filled out from reference TRBV5-1 and TRBJ2-7, the complete variable domain reads KAGVTQTPRYLIKTRGQQVTLSCSPISGHRSVSWYQQTPGQGLQFLFEYFSETQRNKGNFPGRFSGRQFSNSRSEMNVSTLELGDSALYLCASSLEGTGGYEQYFGPGTRLTVT.